The 20 T cell receptor beta chains reported below all come from one sample, sequenced in a study of CXCR3-negative and CXCR3-positive naive CD8 T cells. UMI labels and 5' RACE were used to prepare the TRB cDNA libraries. With the 5' RACE reads reprocessed, TCRdb shows one record per CDR3 protein and no DNA. The sample table sets out tens of thousands of distinct CDR3 sequences. Sequenced: naive CXCR3- CD8+ T cells from blood. Subset specified: CD45RO-CCR7+CD27+CD95- naive CD8+ T cells lacking CXCR3 (TNR3-). The source is a human donor in good health. Some clones in this sample may be carry-over from other donors' samples.

The chain employs TRBV27 and TRBJ2-3; as DNA is missing, the TRBD2 call by TCRdb cannot be tested. Germline assignment: CDR1 MNHEY and CDR2 SMNVEV (reference sequence). The CDR3 is made up of 14 amino acids. The CDR3 spells CASRRGGAINTQYF.

This chain uses TRBV29-1 with TRBJ2-5; TCRdb's D call, TRBD1, is unchecked because there is no DNA. CDR1 is SQVTM, CDR2 ANQGSEA, per germline. CDR3 length: 14 amino acids. The CDR3 sequence is CSGRGGAAGETQYF. The full variable domain, in which reference TRBV29-1 and TRBJ2-5 provide the parts outside the CDR3, is SAVISQKPSRDICQRGTSLTIQCQVDSQVTMMFWYRQQPGQSLTLIATANQGSEATYESGFVIDKFPISRPNLTFSTLTVSNMSPEDSSIYLCSGRGGAAGETQYFGPGTRLLVL.

The V call is TRBV21-1, the J call TRBJ2-2; the D call of TRBD1 rests on TCRdb alone, since no DNA is present to check it. TRBV21-1 is a documented pseudogene. The CDR3 is 16 amino acids. CDR3 region: CASSLEGGSNTGELFF.

V gene TRBV20-1 combines with J gene TRBJ2-7; TCRdb calls TRBD2, which cannot be checked without DNA. The germline V gene encodes CDR1 DFQATT and CDR2 SNEGSKA (reference sequence). This CDR3 has 14 residues. The CDR3 spells CSARGASGVYEQYF.

The chain is built from TRBV19 and TRBJ2-2; with no DNA, the TCRdb D assignment of TRBD1 cannot be verified. The CDR3 covers 15 residues. Germline lookup yields CDR1 LNHDA and CDR2 SQIVND (reference sequence). The CDR3 spells CASSPPGADTGELFF. Variable domain in full (rest from reference TRBV19 and TRBJ2-2): DGGITQSPKYLFRKEGQNVTLSCEQNLNHDAMYWYRQDPGQGLRLIYYSQIVNDFQKGDIAEGYSVSREKKESFPLTVTSAQKNPTAFYLCASSPPGADTGELFFGEGSRLTVL.

This chain joins TRBV12-5 and TRBJ2-1; the D call of TRBD1 rests on TCRdb alone, since no DNA is present to check it. The CDR3 consists of 13 residues. The germline gives CDR1 LGHNT, CDR2 FRNRAP. The chain's CDR3 is CASGLIPGNEQFF.

The chain uses TRBV20-1 and TRBJ1-1; TCRdb's assignment of TRBD1 cannot be checked, as there is no DNA. Germline V gene sequence: CDR1 DFQATT, CDR2 SNEGSKA (reference sequence). The CDR3 totals 13 residues. The CDR3 here is CSARVRGDTEAFF.

The chain carries TRBV3-2 and TRBJ2-5; TCRdb's D call, TRBD1, is unchecked because there is no DNA. TRBV3-2 is classified as a pseudogene. CDR3 length: 14 amino acids. The CDR3 loop is CASIPRGRGKTQYF.

The CDR3 is CASSHRQGAPDTQYF. The rearrangement uses TRBV12-3 or TRBV12-4 and TRBJ2-3; TCRdb lists TRBD1, though no DNA is available to test this call. The CDR3 extends over 15 amino acids.

The chain couples TRBV7-2 to TRBJ2-5; TCRdb outputs TRBD1, but without DNA this stays unchecked. The CDR3 totals 16 residues. Germline lookup yields CDR1 SGHTA and CDR2 FQGNSA. The CDR3: CASMTPQGAVGETQYF.

The chain carries TRBV12-3 or TRBV12-4 and TRBJ2-5; TCRdb gives TRBD1 as the D gene, but with no DNA this cannot be confirmed. The CDR3 runs to 13 residues. Here the CDR3 reads CASTPTGEETQYF.

The CDR3 here is CASSLTEYNLQETQYF. V usage is TRBV11-2 and J usage is TRBJ2-5. The V gene's germline CDR1 is SGHAT and CDR2 FQNNGV. The CDR3 totals 16 residues.

This sequence joins TRBV6-2 or TRBV6-3 and TRBJ2-7; TCRdb gives TRBD1 as the D gene, but with no DNA this cannot be confirmed. The CDR3 is made up of 16 amino acids. From germline, CDR1 is MNHEY and CDR2 SVGEGT. CDR3 sequence: CASSYKEDIISYEQYF.

The chain joins TRBV20-1 to TRBJ1-2; TCRdb selects TRBD1, and the lack of DNA leaves this call unchecked. The CDR3 is 16 residues long. The germline CDR1 and CDR2 sequences are DFQATT and SNEGSKA (reference sequence). This CDR3 reads CSARTDRGSDSDGYTF.

This chain uses TRBV2 with TRBJ2-7; the TCRdb call, TRBD2, lacks DNA for checking. The length of the CDR3 is 14 residues. Germline CDR1 and CDR2: SNHLY and FYNNEI. The CDR3 reads CASKGLAGTYEQYF.

This clonotype is medium-sized by frequency. CDR3 residues: CSVGMGFGANVLTF. V usage is TRBV29-1 and J usage is TRBJ2-6. The germline V gene encodes CDR1 SQVTM and CDR2 ANQGSEA. This CDR3 region has 14 residues.

V usage is TRBV7-8 and J usage is TRBJ2-2; there is no DNA to check the TCRdb D call of TRBD1. Germline V gene lookup returns CDR1 SGHVS and CDR2 FQNEAQ. The CDR3 is 17 amino acids. This CDR3 is CASRTRAGGQPTGELFF.

The J gene is TRBJ1-1, the V gene TRBV9. CDR3 length equals 13 residues. Per germline, CDR1 SGDLS and CDR2 YYNGEE. CDR3 residues: CASSVPPDTEAFF.

This chain links TRBV12-3 or TRBV12-4 with TRBJ2-5; there is no DNA to check the TCRdb D call of TRBD2. The CDR3 spans 14 residues. The CDR3 protein is CASTMDQPGETQYF.

V and J are TRBV28 and TRBJ2-7. This CDR3 is 15 amino acids long. The germline V gene has CDR1 MDHEN and CDR2 SYDVKM. The CDR3: CASSFSPVRTYEQYF. Using reference TRBV28 and TRBJ2-7 for the parts outside the CDR3, the full variable domain is DVKVTQSSRYLVKRTGEKVFLECVQDMDHENMFWYRQDPGLGLRLIYFSYDVKMKEKGDIPEGYSVSREKKERFSLILESASTNQTSMYLCASSFSPVRTYEQYFGPGTRLTVT.